Sequencing of this TCR beta chain was carried out in a study of T cell repertoires in cytomegalovirus infection. Findings of the study overall: The ex vivo response was dominated by HLA-C-restricted CMV-specific TCR beta clonotypes.

This clonotype was counted a few times. The antigen is unknown. With V trimmed by 6 bases and J by 8 bases, 7 bases remained unmatched. The CDR3 contains 13 residues. TCRdb itself ran the reads through MiXCR, one entry per CDR3 protein. The sample lists 150,000 to 200,000 distinct CDR3 sequences, roughly 30% occurring once. The J gene is TRBJ2-1, the V gene TRBV12-3 or TRBV12-4, with 7 bases aligning to TRBD1. The sequencing input was PBMCs. This receptor was taken from a human donor in good health (CMV status not recorded). Some clones in this sample may be carry-over from other donors' samples. CDR3 loop: CASSLKGADEQFF. The CDR3 coding sequence is TGTGCCAGCAGCCTTAAGGGGGCCGATGAGCAGTTCTTC.